This is a list of T cell receptor beta chains from one sample in a study of blood T cell repertoires in COVID-19. Profiling relied on immunoSEQ multiplex PCR, and the TCRdb table lists in-frame clones only, not all of them. The sample holds 90,000 to 100,000 clones, around 83% seen once. What was sequenced was peripheral blood. Receptors were obtained from a man between 65 and 80 years old with active or convalescent COVID-19. The CDR3 runs from the conserved cysteine through the conserved F or W. Each record gives: V gene, D gene, J gene, clone size, CDR3 DNA, CDR3 protein. A D gene is named only where the DNA matches it firmly. Some rows have no size entry. The others give once, few or many, or a class for an expanded clone.

V: TRBV15; D: .; J: TRBJ2-1; size: .; DNA: TGTGCCACCAGCAGGGGGGCGGGGGCAGGGAAGTACAATGAGCAGTTCTTC; CDR3: CATSRGAGAGKYNEQFF
V: TRBV5-5; D: .; J: TRBJ2-7; size: .; DNA: TGTGCCAGCAGCTTGGTCCAGGAGCAGTACTTC; CDR3: CASSLVQEQYF
V: TRBV19; D: .; J: TRBJ1-1; size: .; DNA: TGTGCCAGTAGGTGGGGCGCTGAAGCTTTCTTT; CDR3: CASRWGAEAFF
V: TRBV19; D: .; J: TRBJ2-7; size: once; DNA: TGTGCCAGTAGTATAGCAGGGGGGACAGCAAACAGCTACGAGCAGTACTTC; CDR3: CASSIAGGTANSYEQYF
V: TRBV28; D: .; J: TRBJ2-7; size: .; DNA: TGTGCCAGCAGTACAACAGGTTCCTACGAGCAGTACTTC; CDR3: CASSTTGSYEQYF
V: TRBV7-3; D: TRBD1; J: TRBJ2-1; size: .; DNA: TGTGCCAGCAGCCCTGGGACAGGGAGAGGTGAGCAGTTCTTC; CDR3: CASSPGTGRGEQFF
V: TRBV18; D: TRBD1; J: TRBJ2-5; size: once; DNA: TGTGCCAGCTCAACTCGGACAGGTCAAGAGACCCAGTACTTC; CDR3: CASSTRTGQETQYF
V: TRBV28; D: TRBD1; J: TRBJ1-2; size: .; DNA: TGTGCCAGCAGTGTTACAGGGGGCTATGGCTACACCTTC; CDR3: CASSVTGGYGYTF
V: TRBV7-2; D: TRBD2; J: TRBJ2-5; size: .; DNA: TGTGCCAGCAGCCCCGCGGGGGACTTAGGGACCCAGTACTTC; CDR3: CASSPAGDLGTQYF
V: TRBV7-2; D: .; J: TRBJ1-5; size: .; DNA: TGTGCCAGCAGCCCCGGAGGGGCTCAGCCCCAGCATTTT; CDR3: CASSPGGAQPQHF
V: TRBV20-1; D: .; J: TRBJ1-1; size: .; DNA: TGCAGTGCTAGTGGTCCATCGAACACTGAAGCTTTCTTT; CDR3: CSASGPSNTEAFF
V: TRBV4-3; D: TRBD2; J: TRBJ2-1; size: few; DNA: TGCGCCAGCAGCCAAGAGGGGAATAGCGGGCTCAGCTCCTACAATGAGCAGTTCTTC; CDR3: CASSQEGNSGLSSYNEQFF
V: TRBV7-3; D: TRBD1; J: TRBJ2-2; size: .; DNA: TGTGCCAGCAGCTCGACAGGGGAGACCGGGGAGCTGTTTTTT; CDR3: CASSSTGETGELFF
V: TRBV14; D: .; J: TRBJ1-6; size: .; DNA: TGTGCCAGCAGCCCGCGGGGGGCCGGTAATTCACCCCTCCACTTT; CDR3: CASSPRGAGNSPLHF
V: TRBV19; D: TRBD2; J: TRBJ2-5; size: .; DNA: TGTGCCAGTAGTACCCGGACTAGCGGGGGGACGGAGACCCAGTACTTC; CDR3: CASSTRTSGGTETQYF
V: TRBV5-5; D: TRBD2; J: TRBJ2-3; size: .; DNA: TGTGCCAGCAGCTCCCTAGCGGGGGAGCAGTATTTT; CDR3: CASSSLAGEQYF
V: TRBV6-1; D: TRBD2; J: TRBJ2-1; size: .; DNA: TGTGCCAGCAGTGAAGCAGGCCGTAGGGCTAGCGGGGGGGCCGATGAGCAGTTCTTC; CDR3: CASSEAGRRASGGADEQFF
V: TRBV12-3/TRBV12-4; D: TRBD2; J: TRBJ2-3; size: .; DNA: TGTGCCAGCAGCCACGGGGGGGCCTGGTATTTT; CDR3: CASSHGGAWYF
V: TRBV10-3; D: TRBD2; J: TRBJ2-1; size: .; DNA: TGTGCCATCAGTGATCCCAGCGGGGACCACAATGAGCAGTTCTTC; CDR3: CAISDPSGDHNEQFF
V: TRBV2; D: .; J: TRBJ1-5; size: few; DNA: TGTGCCAGCAGTGGAGAGGTCAGTGAGCCCCAGCATTTT; CDR3: CASSGEVSEPQHF
V: TRBV10-3; D: .; J: TRBJ2-3; size: once; DNA: TGTGCCACGAAAGGACAGGGAGGGATCACAGATACGCAGTATTTT; CDR3: CATKGQGGITDTQYF
V: TRBV4-2; D: .; J: TRBJ2-1; size: .; DNA: TGTGCCAGCAGCCAAGATTTAGGGCGGGCGGCCTACAATGAGCAGTTCTTC; CDR3: CASSQDLGRAAYNEQFF
V: TRBV6-4; D: .; J: TRBJ1-6; size: .; DNA: TGTGCCAGCAGTGACACGGGACTCCGAAATTCACCCCTCCACTTT; CDR3: CASSDTGLRNSPLHF
V: TRBV11-1; D: .; J: TRBJ1-3; size: once; DNA: TGTGCCAGCAGCCAGAGCGGGTCTGGAAACACCATATATTTT; CDR3: CASSQSGSGNTIYF
V: TRBV5-1; D: .; J: TRBJ1-3; size: .; DNA: TGCGCCAGCAGCTTGGGTGGGACAAGGTCTGGAAACACCATATATTTT; CDR3: CASSLGGTRSGNTIYF
V: TRBV19; D: TRBD1; J: TRBJ1-1; size: .; DNA: TGTGCCAGTAGTTCTCCCCGGGGACAGGTACTCACTGAAGCTTTCTTT; CDR3: CASSSPRGQVLTEAFF